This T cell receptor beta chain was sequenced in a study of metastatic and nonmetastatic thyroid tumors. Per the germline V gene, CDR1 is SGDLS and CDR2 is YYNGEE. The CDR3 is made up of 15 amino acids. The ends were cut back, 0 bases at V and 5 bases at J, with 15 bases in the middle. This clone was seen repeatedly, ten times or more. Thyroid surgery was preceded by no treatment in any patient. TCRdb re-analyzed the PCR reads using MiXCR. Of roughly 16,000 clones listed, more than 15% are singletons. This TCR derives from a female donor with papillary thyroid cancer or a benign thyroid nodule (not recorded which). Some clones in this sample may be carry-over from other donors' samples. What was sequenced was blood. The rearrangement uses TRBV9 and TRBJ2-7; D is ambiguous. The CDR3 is CASSVDGRLHNEQYF. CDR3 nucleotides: TGTGCCAGCAGCGTAGATGGGCGACTTCATAACGAGCAGTACTTC. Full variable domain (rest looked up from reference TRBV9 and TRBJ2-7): DSGVTQTPKHLITATGQRVTLRCSPRSGDLSVYWYQQSLDQGLQFLIQYYNGEERAKGNILERFSAQQFPDLHSELNLSSLELGDSALYFCASSVDGRLHNEQYFGPGTRLTVT.